The present T cell receptor beta chain was sequenced within a study of T cells in Graves' hyperthyroidism and ophthalmopathy. Whole-study results and caveats: Classification by a 13 V-J model distinguished ophthalmopathy from stable hyperthyroidism. Peripheral blood also featured most of the thyroid clonotypes expanded above 0.001.

On this clonotype: Its antigen is currently unknown.

RNA transcripts served as the template for amplifying TCR beta CDR3 regions. First-round RT-PCR with HTBI primers amplified the TCR CDR3 region. Each CDR3 protein is one row after TCRdb ran MiXCR on the multiplex PCR reads. This sample has over 500,000 distinct CDR3 sequences, with roughly 15% found just once. The study enrolled patients aged 18 to 65 with newly diagnosed hyperthyroidism of under 2 months' duration. Fresh 10 ml peripheral blood yielded PBMCs. The sequenced material came from blood. This clonotype originated in a woman between 35 and 50 years old with Graves' hyperthyroidism.

The CDR3 DNA reads TGCGCCAGCAGCTGGGGACAGGGGGCTTTCACACGGAATGAGCAGTTCTTC. Its protein is CASSWGQGAFTRNEQFF. This chain uses TRBV5-1 with TRBJ2-1; 12 nucleotides line up with TRBD1. Germline CDR1 and CDR2: SGHRS and YFSETQ. With V trimmed by 3 bases and J by 7 bases, 11 bases remained unmatched. This CDR3 region has 17 residues.